One and the same sample provided the 25 T cell receptor beta chains below, sequenced in a study of blood T cell repertoires in COVID-19. The repertoire was sequenced with immunoSEQ multiplex PCR; TCRdb's copy has only in-frame clones and lacks some. Among about 59,000 clones, almost 80% were seen once, and the ten largest hold 3% to 3.5%. Sequenced material: peripheral blood. Receptors originate from a man between 60 and 70 years old with acute or convalescent COVID-19.

The V and J genes are TRBV5-1 and TRBJ1-3; TRBD1 might be the D (5 bases). The CDR3 totals 17 residues. Germline V gene lookup returns CDR1 SGHRS and CDR2 YFSETQ. The V gene lost 1 base and the J gene lost 0 bases, with 14 bases spanning the gap. In DNA form, the CDR3 reads TGCGCCAGCAGCTTGATGGTGGGGCCTACCTCTGGAAACACCATATATTTT. This gives the protein CASSLMVGPTSGNTIYF.

The chain recombines TRBV19 with TRBJ2-3; maybe TRBD2 (5 bases). Per the germline V gene, CDR1 is LNHDA and CDR2 is SQIVND (reference sequence). This CDR3 region has 13 residues. V lost 5 bases, J lost 2 bases, and 8 bases lay in between. CDR3 DNA: TGTGCCAGTAGTCCCCGGGACACAGATACGCAGTATTTT. It codes for CASSPRDTDTQYF.

The chain is built from TRBV5-1 and TRBJ2-5; TRBD2 matches at 8 bases. J lost 5 bases, V lost 2 bases, and 5 bases had no gene match. This CDR3 region has 14 residues. The germline V gene has CDR1 SGHRS and CDR2 YFSETQ. The CDR3: CASSLAGAEETQYF. In nucleotides, the CDR3 is TGCGCCAGCAGCTTAGCGGGGGCGGAGGAGACCCAGTACTTC.

This clone appeared a few times. This rearrangement joins TRBV2 to TRBJ1-3; a weak D match, TRBD1 (6 bases). The CDR3 has 16 residues. Germline V gives CDR1 SNHLY, CDR2 FYNNEI. Trimming removed 4 bases at V and 5 bases at J, with 18 bases between. This CDR3 reads CASSAPGVGFRNTIYF. The CDR3 DNA follows: TGTGCCAGCAGTGCCCCAGGGGTCGGCTTCCGAAACACCATATATTTT.

The chain employs TRBV25-1 and TRBJ2-2, with D perhaps matching TRBD2 (6 bases). Germline V CDR1 and CDR2: MGHDK, SYGVNS. CDR3 length: 13 amino acids. Trimming pared 2 bases from V and 10 bases from J, leaving 11 bases between. The CDR3 DNA reads TGTGCCAGCAGTGAACGTAGCGGCATGGAGCTGTTTTTT. Its protein is CASSERSGMELFF.

The chain has TRBV19 and TRBJ1-2, with 9 bases fitting TRBD1. With V trimmed by 6 bases and J by 4 bases, 6 bases remained unmatched. In germline, CDR1 is LNHDA, CDR2 SQIVND (reference sequence). The CDR3 is 14 residues long. CDR3 region: CASRKGQGGYGYTF. The CDR3 nucleotides are TGTGCCAGTAGAAAGGGACAGGGAGGCTATGGCTACACCTTC.

V and J are TRBV4-1 and TRBJ1-2, with TRBD1 matching over 7 bases. This CDR3 is built from 14 residues. The V gene's germline CDR1 is MGHRA and CDR2 YSYEKL. The V segment lost 8 bases and the J segment 5 bases; nucleotides outside the gene matches: 11. CDR3 coding DNA: TGCGCCAGCGCTGTAGGGGGCAGCCCATATGGCTACACCTTC. Encoded protein: CASAVGGSPYGYTF.

This clone has just one count. The chain employs TRBV29-1 and TRBJ2-3; D remains ambiguous. Trimming shortened V by 2 bases and J by 4 bases, and 7 bases separated the two germline ends. This CDR3 comprises 12 residues. CDR1 and CDR2 from the germline V gene are SQVTM and ANQGSEA. The CDR3 bases are TGCAGCGTTGAACCCTTCTCAGATACGCAGTATTTT. It encodes CSVEPFSDTQYF.

The CDR3 DNA reads as TGTGCCAGTAGTTCCGGGGGTAGCGGGGTATCCTACAATGAGCAGTTCTTC. Translating gives CASSSGGSGVSYNEQFF. The chain is built from TRBV19 and TRBJ2-1; 8 bases line up with TRBD2. This CDR3 is 17 amino acids long. V lost 5 bases, J lost 1 base, and 10 bases stayed unmatched. Germline loops: CDR1 LNHDA, CDR2 SQIVND (reference sequence).

The J gene is TRBJ2-5, the V gene TRBV14, with 7 bases identical to TRBD1. The ends lost 4 bases at V and 3 bases at J; junction bases unmatched: 5. The CDR3 sequence is 14 residues long. Germline assignment: CDR1 SGHDN and CDR2 FVKESK. The CDR3 sequence: CASSLGTAEETQYF. The CDR3 DNA reads TGTGCCAGCAGCCTCGGGACAGCCGAAGAGACCCAGTACTTC. Full variable domain (missing parts from reference TRBV14 and TRBJ2-5): EAGVTQFPSHSVIEKGQTVTLRCDPISGHDNLYWYRRVMGKEIKFLLHFVKESKQDESGMPNNRFLAERTGGTYSTLKVQPAELEDSGVYFCASSLGTAEETQYFGPGTRLLVL.

The chain carries TRBV19 and TRBJ2-7; maybe TRBD1 (6 bases). V shed 6 bases and J shed 3 bases, with 15 bases lying between them. CDR3 length: 14 amino acids. From germline, CDR1 is LNHDA and CDR2 SQIVND (reference sequence). The CDR3 sequence: CASSNRDTDYEQYF. Written as DNA, the CDR3 is TGTGCCAGTAGCAATCGGGACACAGACTACGAGCAGTACTTC.

For this clone: One junction end does not reproduce the germline sequence, and a read error may be involved. V and J are TRBV2 and TRBJ1-2; D unclear. The CDR3 extends over 12 amino acids. Germline lookup yields CDR1 SNHLY and CDR2 FYNNEI. This chain's CDR3 is CASSEAPEWSNF. The CDR3 DNA sequence: TGTGCCAGCAGTGAAGCGCCCGAATGGAGTAACTTC.

This chain connects TRBV2 to TRBJ2-5; TRBD2 matches at 8 bases. V lost 6 bases and J lost 1; bases outside the gene matches: 4. The germline CDR1 and CDR2 sequences are SNHLY and FYNNEI. The CDR3 has 14 residues. CDR3 sequence: CASRPLAGQETQYF. CDR3 DNA sequence: TGTGCCAGCAGGCCCCTAGCGGGCCAAGAGACCCAGTACTTC. The complete variable domain, with remaining parts taken from reference TRBV2 and TRBJ2-5, reads EPEVTQTPSHQVTQMGQEVILRCVPISNHLYFYWYRQILGQKVEFLVSFYNNEISEKSEIFDDQFSVERPDGSNFTLKIRSTKLEDSAMYFCASRPLAGQETQYFGPGTRLLVL.

The chain is built from TRBV2 and TRBJ2-2; 7 bases line up with TRBD1. After removal of 9 bases from V and 0 bases from J, the junction contained 4 bases not matched to a gene. Per germline, CDR1 SNHLY and CDR2 FYNNEI. The length of the CDR3 is 14 residues. The CDR3, as DNA: TGTGCCAGTTACGGACAGGCGAACACCGGGGAGCTGTTTTTT. Protein product: CASYGQANTGELFF.

The V and J genes are TRBV30 and TRBJ2-1; 12 positions match TRBD2. The CDR3 is 14 residues long. The V and J ends lost 5 bases and 7 bases, in that order; junction bases with no gene match: 6. Per germline, CDR1 GTSNPN and CDR2 SVGIG (reference sequence). CDR3 residues: CAWDLAGGRNEQFF. The CDR3 region has the DNA TGTGCCTGGGACCTAGCGGGGGGGCGAAATGAGCAGTTCTTC. The variable domain in full, completed from reference TRBV30 and TRBJ2-1, reads SQTIHQWPATLVQPVGSPLSLECTVEGTSNPNLYWYRQAAGRGLQLLFYSVGIGQISSEVPQNLSASRPQDRQFILSSKKLLLSDSGFYLCAWDLAGGRNEQFFGPGTRLTVL.

The chain is built from TRBV27 and TRBJ2-5, with 7 nucleotides matching TRBD2. This CDR3 has 15 amino acids. J was trimmed by 0 bases and V by 3 bases; bases with no gene match: 4. Germline V lookup: CDR1 MNHEY, CDR2 SMNVEV (reference sequence). The CDR3 DNA is TGTGCCAGCAGTTTTAGACTAGCCAACCAAGAGACCCAGTACTTC. This encodes CASSFRLANQETQYF.

The chain carries TRBV5-8 and TRBJ2-7; 7 bases are shared with TRBD1. Per the germline V gene, CDR1 is SGHTS and CDR2 is YDEGEE. The CDR3 runs to 14 residues. V lost 4 bases to trimming and J lost 0 bases; unmatched junction nucleotides: 4. The CDR3 reads CASSADRISYEQYF. The CDR3 DNA reads TGTGCCAGCAGCGCGGACAGGATCTCCTACGAGCAGTACTTC.

The genes are TRBV11-2 and TRBJ2-3; D may be TRBD1 (5 bases). V was pared by 8 bases and J by 7 bases, with 16 bases between. Looked up from germline, CDR1 is SGHAT and CDR2 is FQNNGV. The CDR3 is 13 amino acids. Here the CDR3 reads CASRRVGLHTQYF. In DNA, the CDR3 is TGTGCCAGCCGAAGGGTGGGGCTACATACGCAGTATTTT.

CDR3 sequence (DNA): TGTGCCAGCAGCTCTTTCCTGTATAGCAATCAGCCCCAGCATTTT. It translates to CASSSFLYSNQPQHF. The chain links TRBV5-6 to TRBJ1-5; D is undetermined. Looked up from germline, CDR1 is SGHDT and CDR2 is YYEEEE. The CDR3 is 15 residues long. Trimming took off 3 bases at V and 0 bases at J, with 10 bases between the two ends.

This chain uses TRBV10-2 with TRBJ2-7; the D is unclear. This CDR3 comprises 13 residues. The germline V and J ends were trimmed by 2 bases and 0 bases, with 5 bases remaining between them. Germline CDR1 is WSHSY and CDR2 is SAAADI. Written as DNA, the CDR3 is TGCGCCAGCAGTGAGGCTACCTCCTACGAGCAGTACTTC. As protein: CASSEATSYEQYF.

The chain joins TRBV19 to TRBJ1-1; TRBD1 aligns across 7 bases. This CDR3 spans 13 amino acids. The germline gives CDR1 LNHDA, CDR2 SQIVND (reference sequence). Unmatched junction bases numbered 9, after V lost 8 bases and J lost 6 bases. The CDR3 sequence: CASLPGGRSEAFF. The CDR3 DNA reads TGTGCCAGTCTGCCAGGGGGACGGTCTGAAGCTTTCTTT.

This chain links TRBV11-2 with TRBJ2-1, with unresolved D. V was trimmed by 2 bases and J by 6 bases, leaving 11 bases between them. The CDR3 sequence is 14 residues long. CDR1 SGHAT and CDR2 FQNNGV come from the germline V gene. This CDR3 is CASSLWWQRNEQFF. The CDR3 coding sequence is TGTGCCAGCAGCTTATGGTGGCAACGCAATGAGCAGTTCTTC.

The chain combines TRBV7-9 with TRBJ2-7, with D perhaps TRBD2 (5 bases). V was shortened by 1 base and J by 5 bases, with 9 bases between the two germline ends. The germline gives CDR1 SEHNR, CDR2 FQNEAQ (reference sequence). This CDR3 comprises 13 residues. CDR3 residues: CASSLGEGNEQYF. For the CDR3, the DNA is TGTGCCAGCAGCTTAGGTGAGGGTAACGAGCAGTACTTC.

This sequence joins TRBV4-2 and TRBJ1-1; D is ambiguous. This CDR3 region has 14 residues. In germline, CDR1 is LGHNA, CDR2 YNFKEQ. The V gene lost 0 bases and the J gene lost 1 base, with 6 bases spanning the gap. The CDR3 DNA is TGTGCCAGCAGCCAAGATGGGAGGAACACTGAAGCTTTCTTT. Its translation is CASSQDGRNTEAFF.

This chain joins TRBV7-2 and TRBJ2-7; D perhaps matches TRBD1 (6 bases). The CDR3 covers 15 residues. Germline-derived CDR1 and CDR2 are SGHTA and FQGNSA. With 5 bases removed from V and 2 bases from J, the gap between germline ends came to 16 bases. This CDR3 is CASSVGTPSTYEQYF. DNA of the CDR3: TGTGCCAGCAGCGTCGGGACACCCAGTACCTACGAGCAGTACTTC.